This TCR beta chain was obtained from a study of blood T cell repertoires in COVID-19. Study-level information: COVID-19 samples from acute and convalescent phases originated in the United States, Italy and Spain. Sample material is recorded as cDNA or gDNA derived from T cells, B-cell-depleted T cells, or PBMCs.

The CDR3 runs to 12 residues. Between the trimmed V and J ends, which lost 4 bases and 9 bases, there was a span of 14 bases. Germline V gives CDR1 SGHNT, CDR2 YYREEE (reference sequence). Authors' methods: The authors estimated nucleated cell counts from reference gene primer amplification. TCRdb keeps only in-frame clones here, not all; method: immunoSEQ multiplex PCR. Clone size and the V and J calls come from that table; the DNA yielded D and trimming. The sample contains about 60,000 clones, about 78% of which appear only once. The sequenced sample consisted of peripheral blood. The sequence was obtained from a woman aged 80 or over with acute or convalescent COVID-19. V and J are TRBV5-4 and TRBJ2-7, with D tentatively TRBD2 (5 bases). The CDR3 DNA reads TGTGCCAGCAGCCCGTCACGGGGTGGGCAGTACTTC. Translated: CASSPSRGGQYF.